Here is one T cell receptor (beta chain) with its context. The antigen remains undetermined. Assay used: immunoSEQ multiplex PCR; TCRdb lists only in-frame clones, some missing. Of under 90,000 clones in the sample, more than 80% were seen once. These data belong to a study of OX40 agonist ivuxolimab in advanced cancers. Study context: Clinicians treated patients with ivuxolimab, an agonistic anti-OX40 (CD134) antibody. People in dose escalation had one of these cancers: hepatocellular carcinoma, melanoma, renal cell or head and neck cancer. Regarding the study as a whole: Compared with others, partial responders at 0.1-3.0 mg/kg displayed clonal expansion among the lowest. There was clonal expansion of CD4+ and CD8+ blood T cells by week 6 at 0.1 to 3.0 mg/kg.

J lost 3 bases, V lost 2 bases, and 3 bases had no gene match. The V gene's germline CDR1 is SGHVS and CDR2 FQNEAQ. The CDR3 has 15 amino acids. The TCR originated in an adult with an advanced solid tumor such as melanoma, head and neck, liver or kidney cancer. This chain joins TRBV7-8 and TRBJ2-7, with TRBD1 matching 11 bases. The sequences come from CD4+ or CD8+ T cells sorted from blood, collected in a trial of the OX40 agonist ivuxolimab. CDR3 coding DNA: TGTGCCAGCAGCTTACAAGGGACAGGGGGCTACGAGCAGTACTTC. Translated: CASSLQGTGGYEQYF.